A single sample gave rise to the 13 T cell receptor beta chains below, sequenced in a study of cytomegalovirus exposure and HLA in healthy donors. PCR involved 60 Vbeta and 13 Jbeta primers. Measured with immunoSEQ multiplex PCR; TCRdb has only the in-frame clones, and not every one. The sample lists about 280,000 clones, approximately 90% occurring once. Sequencing was done on a sample of PBMCs. The origin of the receptors is a woman in her late teens or twenties in good health and CMV-seronegative.

The chain combines TRBV27 with TRBJ2-7; the match to TRBD1 covers 9 bases. This CDR3 is 15 amino acids long. The germline CDR1 and CDR2 sequences are MNHEY and SMNVEV (reference sequence). V was clipped by 4 bases and J by 0 bases; unmatched bases: 4. The CDR3 coding sequence is TGTGCCAGCAGTTCACAGGGGGCCGGCTCCTACGAGCAGTACTTC. Its translation: CASSSQGAGSYEQYF.

The chain couples TRBV27 to TRBJ2-7; D call uncertain. Trimming removed 7 bases at V and 2 bases at J, with 12 bases between. CDR1 and CDR2 (germline): MNHEY, SMNVEV (reference sequence). This CDR3 is 13 amino acids long. The CDR3 DNA reads TGTGCCAGCAAGAGGTCCGCCACCTACGAGCAGTACTTC. The encoded protein is CASKRSATYEQYF.

The chain has TRBV4-1 and TRBJ2-5, with TRBD1 as a possible D gene (5 bases). The V gene's germline CDR1 is MGHRA and CDR2 YSYEKL. The CDR3 consists of 16 residues. Trimming left V 4 bases short and J 5 bases short, with 20 bases between. CDR3 protein: CASSLPGGRVGETQYF. CDR3 sequence (DNA): TGCGCCAGCAGCCTACCAGGTGGCAGGGTGGGCGAGACCCAGTACTTC.

The chain uses TRBV9 and TRBJ1-6; TRBD1 agrees at 10 bases. The ends lost 0 bases at V and 10 bases at J; junction bases unmatched: 7. The CDR3 runs to 16 residues. The germline gives CDR1 SGDLS, CDR2 YYNGEE. The CDR3 DNA sequence: TGTGCCAGCAGCGTAGGAGGGACAGGGGTAGGCTCACCCCTCCACTTT. Translation gives CASSVGGTGVGSPLHF.

This chain connects TRBV27 to TRBJ2-5; possible D gene TRBD1, 6 bases. Trimming removed 1 base at V and 4 bases at J, with 13 bases between. Germline CDR1 MNHEY, CDR2 SMNVEV (reference sequence). This CDR3 contains 15 residues. The CDR3 loop reads CASSLWQGNGETQYF. Written as DNA, the CDR3 is TGTGCCAGCAGTTTATGGCAGGGGAATGGAGAGACCCAGTACTTC.

This clone occurred a few times. The rearrangement uses TRBV25-1 and TRBJ2-2, with D uncertain. The V end was cut by 3 bases, the J end by 0 bases, with 8 bases between. The CDR3 has 15 residues. The germline gives CDR1 MGHDK, CDR2 SYGVNS. CDR3 sequence: CASSEESPNTGELFF. CDR3 DNA sequence: TGTGCCAGCAGTGAGGAGTCCCCGAACACCGGGGAGCTGTTTTTT. Full variable domain (outside the CDR3, taken from reference TRBV25-1 and TRBJ2-2): EADIYQTPRYLVIGTGKKITLECSQTMGHDKMYWYQQDPGMELHLIHYSYGVNSTEKGDLSSESTVSRIRTEHFPLTLESARPSHTSQYLCASSEESPNTGELFFGEGSRLTVL.

The CDR3: CASSPRTGQETQYF. In DNA form, the CDR3 reads TGTGCCAGCAGCCCACGGACAGGACAAGAGACCCAGTACTTC. The rearrangement joins TRBV9 to TRBJ2-5; 7 bases are shared with TRBD1. This CDR3 is 14 amino acids long. Germline-derived CDR1 and CDR2 are SGDLS and YYNGEE. The ends lost 4 bases at V and 2 bases at J; junction bases unmatched: 5.

The chain links TRBV7-7 to TRBJ2-7, with TRBD1 identical over 9 bases. The CDR3 covers 17 residues. CDR1 is SSHAT and CDR2 is FNYEAQ in the germline V gene (reference sequence). The V segment lost 3 bases and the J segment 5 bases; nucleotides outside the gene matches: 14. The CDR3 spells CASSFRAKQGAQNEQYF. The CDR3 DNA is TGTGCCAGCAGCTTCAGAGCCAAACAGGGGGCGCAGAACGAGCAGTACTTC.

In regard to this clone: Other DNA sequences from this sample encode an identical CDR3 as well. The CDR3 coding sequence is TGTGCCAGCTCACCCGACAGGGGCAACTATGGCTACACCTTC. Amino acid sequence: CASSPDRGNYGYTF. The chain joins TRBV18 to TRBJ1-2; 8 positions match TRBD1. The ends lost 3 bases at V and 2 bases at J; junction bases unmatched: 2. Germline assignment: CDR1 KGHSH and CDR2 LQKENI. The CDR3 extends over 14 amino acids.

The chain has TRBV21-1 and TRBJ2-3; the table's D gene call, TRBD2, was not cross checked with the DNA. TRBV21-1 is annotated as a pseudogene. This CDR3 has 16 amino acids. The CDR3 region is CASSKEGLPVTDTQYF. As DNA, the CDR3 is TGTGCCAGCAGCAAAGAGGGACTCCCGGTCACAGATACGCAGTATTTT.

This chain connects TRBV7-3 to TRBJ2-7, with D maybe TRBD1 (5 bases). Germline V gene lookup returns CDR1 SGHTA and CDR2 FQGTGA. This CDR3 spans 15 amino acids. V lost 6 bases to trimming and J lost 3 bases, with 18 bases between them. This chain's CDR3 is CASSRNGQGDYEQYF. The DNA for the CDR3 is TGTGCCAGCAGTCGAAATGGGCAGGGTGACTACGAGCAGTACTTC. Full variable domain (outside the CDR3, taken from reference TRBV7-3 and TRBJ2-7): GAGVSQTPSNKVTEKGKYVELRCDPISGHTALYWYRQSLGQGPEFLIYFQGTGAADDSGLPNDRFFAVRPEGSVSTLKIQRTERGDSAVYLCASSRNGQGDYEQYFGPGTRLTVT.

The chain recombines TRBV5-6 with TRBJ1-6; tentative D call: TRBD1 (6 bases). V was cut by 0 bases and J by 7 bases, with 8 bases left in between. The CDR3 length is 14 residues. The germline V gene has CDR1 SGHDT and CDR2 YYEEEE. Written as DNA, the CDR3 is TGTGCCAGCAGCTTGGCAACAGGGAATTCACCCCTCCACTTT. Translating gives CASSLATGNSPLHF.

The V call is TRBV2, the J call TRBJ2-1, with D possibly TRBD1 on 5 matching bases. V was pared by 3 bases and J by 1 base, with 13 bases between. Germline CDR1 and CDR2: SNHLY and FYNNEI. The CDR3 consists of 16 residues. Written as DNA, the CDR3 is TGTGCCAGCAGTGACTCAGGGAAGATTTCCTACAATGAGCAGTTCTTC. Amino acid sequence: CASSDSGKISYNEQFF.